This TCR beta chain stems from a study of control samples from healthy donors and cancer patients. Germline assignment: CDR1 ENHRY and CDR2 SYGVKD. V was pared by 6 bases and J by 4 bases, with 9 bases between. The CDR3 consists of 13 residues. The assay was immunoSEQ multiplex PCR, and TCRdb's table has in-frame clones only and misses some. The sample totals under 200,000 clones. Sequences were obtained from blood. The clonotype comes from a woman aged 25 to 39 in good health. This rearrangement joins TRBV10-3 to TRBJ2-2; D may be TRBD1 (5 bases). In nucleotides, the CDR3 is TGTGCCATCAGGCAGGGTGGCACCGGGGAGCTGTTTTTT. Translating gives CAIRQGGTGELFF.